The 3 T cell receptor beta chains presented below share a single source sample, sequenced in a study of blood T cell repertoires in COVID-19. The protocol was immunoSEQ multiplex PCR, while the TCRdb copy is restricted to in-frame clones and leaves out a portion. The table lists 500,000 or so clones, roughly nine tenths of them singletons. Input material: PBMCs or T cells enriched from blood (not recorded which). The receptors come from a woman aged 18-29 years who had recovered from COVID-19.

CDR3 region: CASGLHLREAYGYTF. The DNA for the CDR3 is TGTGCTAGTGGTCTCCACCTTAGGGAGGCCTATGGCTACACCTTC. The chain employs TRBV12-5 and TRBJ1-2; D uncertain. From germline, CDR1 is LGHNT and CDR2 FRNRAP. The CDR3 is 15 amino acids. The V end was cut by 5 bases, the J end by 4 bases, with 17 bases between. The full variable domain, rest sourced from reference TRBV12-5 and TRBJ1-2, is DARVTQTPRHKVTEMGQEVTMRCQPILGHNTVFWYRQTMMQGLELLAYFRNRAPLDDSGMPKDRFSAEMPDATLATLKIQPSEPRDSAVYFCASGLHLREAYGYTFGSGTRLTVV.

The chain employs TRBV5-4 and TRBJ1-1; no clear D gene. The CDR3 is 15 amino acids. Trimming pared 0 bases from V and 3 bases from J, leaving 12 bases between. Germline V gene lookup returns CDR1 SGHNT and CDR2 YYREEE (reference sequence). The CDR3 DNA is TGTGCCAGCAGCTTGGGCAGGCTCGTGGACACTGAAGCTTTCTTT. Translated: CASSLGRLVDTEAFF.

The V gene is TRBV4-2, the J gene TRBJ2-1, with 13 nucleotides matching TRBD2. CDR1 LGHNA and CDR2 YNFKEQ come from the germline V gene. The CDR3 runs 16 residues. The J segment lost 3 bases and the V segment lost 4 bases, leaving 3 bases of the junction unmatched. Here the CDR3 reads CASSPRTSGGYNEQFF. The DNA of the CDR3 is TGTGCCAGCAGCCCGCGGACTAGCGGGGGCTACAATGAGCAGTTCTTC.